The 26 T cell receptor beta chains below come from one sample, sequenced in a study of blood T cell repertoires in COVID-19. Some clones are missing from TCRdb's copy, which holds only in-frame ones; the method was immunoSEQ multiplex PCR. The repertoire consists of 25,000 to 40,000 clones, with around 83% occurring once and the leading ten covering roughly 7%. What was sequenced was peripheral blood. The receptors come from a human donor in a cohort sampled during active COVID-19.

V usage is TRBV11-1 and J usage is TRBJ2-2, with a possible D match to TRBD2 (5 bases). CDR3 length equals 16 residues. Germline V lookup: CDR1 SGHAT, CDR2 FQDESV (reference sequence). V was clipped by 3 bases and J by 3 bases, with 14 bases between them. This CDR3 reads CASSFRRRADTGELFF. CDR3 coding DNA: TGTGCCAGCAGCTTCCGCCGGCGGGCCGACACCGGGGAGCTGTTTTTT.

The CDR3 region is CASATGAYEQYF. CDR3 nucleotide sequence: TGTGCCAGCGCGACAGGGGCCTACGAGCAGTACTTC. This chain links TRBV27 with TRBJ2-7, with TRBD1 matching 8 bases. Trimming removed 8 bases from V and 2 bases from J; junction bases left unmatched: 2. Germline V gene data show CDR1 as MNHEY and CDR2 as SMNVEV (reference sequence). The CDR3 contains 12 residues.

This chain joins TRBV5-6 and TRBJ2-7; possibly TRBD1 for D (6 bases). The CDR3 contains 15 residues. The V and J ends lost 4 bases and 0 bases respectively, with 14 bases between them. Looked up from germline, CDR1 is SGHDT and CDR2 is YYEEEE. CDR3 in DNA: TGTGCCAGCAGCCCAGGGACATGGAGCTCCTACGAGCAGTACTTC. Its translation: CASSPGTWSSYEQYF.

This chain uses TRBV27 with TRBJ2-7, with 9 bases lining up with TRBD2. The trim removed 6 bases at V and 7 bases at J, leaving 16 bases unmatched. Germline CDR1 MNHEY, CDR2 SMNVEV (reference sequence). The CDR3 runs 16 residues. For the CDR3, the DNA is TGTGCCAGCAGCAAGCGGGGGGACCACACTAGGGGGGAGCAGTACTTC. Residues: CASSKRGDHTRGEQYF.

The chain carries TRBV5-1 and TRBJ2-1; TRBD1 agrees at 7 bases. The V gene end was trimmed by 0 bases and the J gene end by 3 bases; junction bases not matched to a gene: 9. The germline CDR1 and CDR2 sequences are SGHRS and YFSETQ. CDR3 length: 17 residues. CDR3 nucleotide sequence: TGCGCCAGCAGCTTGGAGGTCGGGGACAGCCTCTACAATGAGCAGTTCTTC. This translates into CASSLEVGDSLYNEQFF. Together with reference TRBV5-1 and TRBJ2-1, the CDR3 gives the full variable domain: KAGVTQTPRYLIKTRGQQVTLSCSPISGHRSVSWYQQTPGQGLQFLFEYFSETQRNKGNFPGRFSGRQFSNSRSEMNVSTLELGDSALYLCASSLEVGDSLYNEQFFGPGTRLTVL.

The rearrangement joins TRBV11-2 to TRBJ2-3; TRBD2 is a possible D gene (5 bases). V was shortened by 1 base and J by 0 bases, with 11 bases between the two germline ends. Germline lookup yields CDR1 SGHAT and CDR2 FQNNGV. This CDR3 has 16 residues. The CDR3 region has the DNA TGTGCCAGCAGCTTAGTTGGGGAGACTAGCACAGATACGCAGTATTTT. Its protein is CASSLVGETSTDTQYF.

CDR3 nucleotides: TGTGCCAGCAGCGCCCGGACTAGCGGGAGGAAAAATGAGCAGTTCTTC. This sequence encodes CASSARTSGRKNEQFF. The chain carries TRBV11-2 and TRBJ2-1, with 14 bases aligning to TRBD2. The CDR3 runs to 16 residues. The V segment lost 5 bases and the J segment 7 bases; nucleotides outside the gene matches: 7. Germline values: CDR1 SGHAT, CDR2 FQNNGV.

The rearrangement uses TRBV9 and TRBJ1-2; D call uncertain. The CDR3 consists of 13 residues. Trimming cost V 2 bases and J 4 bases, with 9 bases left between them. From germline, CDR1 is SGDLS and CDR2 YYNGEE. For the CDR3, the DNA is TGTGCCAGCAGCGTCCGACTCGGCTATGGCTACACCTTC. Translated, it gives CASSVRLGYGYTF. The full variable domain, completed using reference TRBV9 and TRBJ1-2, is DSGVTQTPKHLITATGQRVTLRCSPRSGDLSVYWYQQSLDQGLQFLIQYYNGEERAKGNILERFSAQQFPDLHSELNLSSLELGDSALYFCASSVRLGYGYTFGSGTRLTVV.

As DNA, the CDR3 is TGTGCCACCAGCAAGTCCCGGGAGCCGAGTTACGAGCAGTACTTC. Encoded protein: CATSKSREPSYEQYF. V is TRBV15 and J is TRBJ2-7; D perhaps matches TRBD2 (6 bases). Trimming took off 4 bases at V and 4 bases at J, with 17 bases between the two ends. The CDR3 length is 15 residues. Germline CDR1 reads LNHNV; CDR2 reads YYDKDF (reference sequence).

The rearrangement joins TRBV27 to TRBJ2-7; no clear D. V lost 3 bases and J 3 bases, leaving 9 bases between the germline ends. The CDR3 contains 13 residues. Germline CDR1 is MNHEY and CDR2 is SMNVEV (reference sequence). This CDR3 is CASSFLGDYEQYF. CDR3 in DNA: TGTGCCAGCAGTTTCCTCGGTGACTACGAGCAGTACTTC.

The V and J genes are TRBV10-1 and TRBJ2-1; 10 bases agree with TRBD2. The germline V gene has CDR1 WNHNN and CDR2 SYGVQD (reference sequence). The CDR3 contains 14 residues. V lost 5 bases, J lost 8 bases, and 6 bases stayed unmatched. The CDR3 region has the DNA TGCGCCAGCAGTTTAGCGGGGGGTTTGGATGAGCAGTTCTTC. Protein: CASSLAGGLDEQFF.

The chain combines TRBV19 with TRBJ2-1, with 9 bases aligning to TRBD2. Germline CDR1 reads LNHDA; CDR2 reads SQIVND (reference sequence). J gave up 6 bases and V 4 bases, and 10 bases lay outside the gene matches. The CDR3 sequence is 16 residues long. CDR3 residues: CASSTLSGRFRNEQFF. The CDR3 DNA sequence: TGTGCCAGTAGTACCCTTAGCGGGAGATTTCGCAATGAGCAGTTCTTC. Filled out from reference TRBV19 and TRBJ2-1, the complete variable domain reads DGGITQSPKYLFRKEGQNVTLSCEQNLNHDAMYWYRQDPGQGLRLIYYSQIVNDFQKGDIAEGYSVSREKKESFPLTVTSAQKNPTAFYLCASSTLSGRFRNEQFFGPGTRLTVL.

This rearrangement joins TRBV6-1 to TRBJ1-4; D is ambiguous. This CDR3 spans 16 amino acids. CDR1 and CDR2 from the germline V gene are MNHNS and SASEGT. V was cut by 2 bases and J by 3 bases, with 13 bases left in between. This chain's CDR3 is CASSEHLSLSNEKLFF. CDR3 DNA: TGTGCCAGCAGTGAACACCTTTCCCTATCTAATGAAAAACTGTTTTTT.

V is TRBV18 and J is TRBJ2-7, with D possibly being TRBD1 (5 bases). Germline lookup yields CDR1 KGHSH and CDR2 LQKENI. Trimming removed 3 bases at V and 4 bases at J, with 16 bases between. The CDR3 has 15 amino acids. The CDR3: CASSPKQVSVYEQYF. CDR3 DNA sequence: TGTGCCAGCTCACCTAAACAGGTTTCCGTGTACGAGCAGTACTTC.

The chain uses TRBV2 and TRBJ2-4, with a tentative D call TRBD2 (5 bases). In germline, CDR1 is SNHLY, CDR2 FYNNEI. This CDR3 spans 14 amino acids. Trimming stripped 6 bases from V and 1 base from J, with 10 bases between. The CDR3 bases are TGTGCCAGCAGCGGGGAACGGGCCAAAAACATTCAGTACTTC. Translated: CASSGERAKNIQYF.

The CDR3 sequence: CASSSGLWNQPQHF. CDR3 sequence (DNA): TGCGCCAGCAGCTCGGGACTTTGGAATCAGCCCCAGCATTTT. The chain links TRBV5-1 to TRBJ1-5, with D perhaps matching TRBD1 (5 bases). Germline V gene lookup returns CDR1 SGHRS and CDR2 YFSETQ. Trimming took off 3 bases at V and 4 bases at J, with 11 bases between the two ends. The CDR3 has 14 amino acids.

This rearrangement joins TRBV11-2 to TRBJ2-2; the match to TRBD1 covers 9 bases. The V segment lost 5 bases and the J segment 8 bases; nucleotides outside the gene matches: 9. Germline assignment: CDR1 SGHAT and CDR2 FQNNGV. The CDR3 length is 15 residues. CDR3 region: CASSVPGTGKGELFF. The CDR3 coding sequence is TGTGCCAGCAGCGTCCCCGGGACAGGGAAAGGGGAGCTGTTTTTT. Supplemented by reference TRBV11-2 and TRBJ2-2, the full variable domain reads EAGVAQSPRYKIIEKRQSVAFWCNPISGHATLYWYQQILGQGPKLLIQFQNNGVVDDSQLPKDRFSAERLKGVDSTLKIQPAKLEDSAVYLCASSVPGTGKGELFFGEGSRLTVL.

The V and J genes are TRBV18 and TRBJ1-3; D unresolved. The CDR3 loop spans 16 amino acids. Trimming removed 0 bases at V and 0 bases at J, with 9 bases between. Germline V gene lookup returns CDR1 KGHSH and CDR2 LQKENI. The CDR3 DNA sequence: TGTGCCAGCTCACCACCGGTGCACAGCTCTGGAAACACCATATATTTT. Protein product: CASSPPVHSSGNTIYF.

V and J are TRBV19 and TRBJ1-5; 10 bases match TRBD1. CDR1 and CDR2 from the germline V gene are LNHDA and SQIVND (reference sequence). With V trimmed by 8 bases and J by 3 bases, 16 bases remained unmatched. The CDR3 runs to 18 residues. The CDR3 here is CASRRFYGTGVDNQPQHF. CDR3 nucleotides: TGTGCCAGTCGCCGGTTCTACGGGACAGGGGTGGACAATCAGCCCCAGCATTTT.

This chain uses TRBV28 with TRBJ2-6; D call uncertain. Trimming shortened V by 5 bases and J by 1 base, and 12 bases separated the two germline ends. Germline CDR1 and CDR2: MDHEN and SYDVKM. This CDR3 is 16 amino acids long. CDR3 sequence: CASSDERVSGANVLTF. The CDR3 DNA is TGTGCCAGCAGTGACGAACGGGTTTCTGGGGCCAACGTCCTGACTTTC.

The genes are TRBV10-3 and TRBJ2-2; no clear D gene. Between the trimmed V and J ends, which lost 2 bases and 2 bases, there was a span of 12 bases. Germline CDR1 ENHRY, CDR2 SYGVKD. The CDR3 extends over 16 amino acids. Here the CDR3 reads CAISEGPTSNTGELFF. The CDR3 coding sequence is TGTGCCATCAGTGAGGGTCCCACTTCTAACACCGGGGAGCTGTTTTTT.

This clone was recorded only once. The chain links TRBV5-6 to TRBJ2-7; perhaps TRBD1 as D (5 bases). This CDR3 spans 12 amino acids. The V end lost 3 bases, the J end lost 7 bases, and 11 bases lay between the germline ends. Germline assignment: CDR1 SGHDT and CDR2 YYEEEE. The CDR3 protein is CASSSRVGEQYF. The CDR3 DNA is TGTGCCAGCAGCTCCAGGGTGGGGGAGCAGTACTTC.

The V gene is TRBV27, the J gene TRBJ2-7; TRBD1 aligns across 7 bases. The germline gives CDR1 MNHEY, CDR2 SMNVEV (reference sequence). The J segment lost 3 bases and the V segment lost 6 bases, leaving 14 bases of the junction unmatched. The CDR3 is made up of 16 amino acids. The DNA for the CDR3 is TGTGCCAGCAGCACACTTCCAGGGACAGTCATCTACGAGCAGTACTTC. Amino acid sequence: CASSTLPGTVIYEQYF.

The rearrangement uses TRBV19 and TRBJ1-5; the match to TRBD1 covers 8 bases. With 3 bases clipped from V and 3 bases from J, the junction kept 7 bases outside the gene matches. Germline V gene sequence: CDR1 LNHDA, CDR2 SQIVND (reference sequence). This CDR3 contains 16 residues. This CDR3 is CASSMVTGGLNQPQHF. The CDR3 bases are TGTGCCAGTAGTATGGTCACAGGGGGGCTCAATCAGCCCCAGCATTTT.

The rearrangement joins TRBV27 to TRBJ1-1; the match to TRBD1 covers 10 bases. Germline V lookup: CDR1 MNHEY, CDR2 SMNVEV (reference sequence). Trimming cost V 5 bases and J 0 bases; bases outside gene matches: 6. The CDR3 has 16 residues. The CDR3 loop reads CASSETGGLLNTEAFF. The CDR3 DNA reads TGTGCCAGCAGTGAGACAGGGGGCCTTTTGAACACTGAAGCTTTCTTT.

The chain links TRBV2 to TRBJ1-1; D gene ambiguous. Trimming removed 7 bases at V and 4 bases at J, with 19 bases between. Germline CDR1 and CDR2: SNHLY and FYNNEI. The CDR3 length is 15 residues. The CDR3 spells CASTGGEVLGTEAFF. The DNA of the CDR3 is TGTGCCAGCACGGGTGGGGAGGTTCTTGGCACTGAAGCTTTCTTT.